This TCR beta chain was recorded in a study of naive and memory T cell subsets (dated 2017 in TCRdb). With regard to the full study: The study applied an open-source, UMI-based TCR alpha and beta sequencing pipeline to sorted naive and memory peripheral blood T cell subsets. RNA was DNase-treated and reverse transcribed with TCR constant-region primers, mostly using SuperScript III. IgG serology results and the functional CMV T cell responses were in complete agreement. Results and caveats for the whole study, not just this receptor: RNA-based TCR counts may be influenced by expression changes linked to T cell activation and differentiation. No ground truth was available to validate the repertoire findings for the naive and memory subsets. A power law was followed by TCR abundance, with an exponent that differed between naive and memory subsets but was consistent across the three individuals. Following error correction, more than 85% of naive TCR sequences occurred only once, which made naive abundance distributions much steeper than those of memory subsets. Each clonotype was defined as a single alpha or beta chain sequence rather than as a paired alpha/beta receptor. In both CD4 and CD8 cells, a rise in Gini index and a fall in Shannon and inverse Simpson diversity were observed from naive through CM, EM and EMRA. A few larger clonotypes were present in naive repertoires, particularly the CD8 repertoires, and these clonotypes were possibly memory cells re-expressing CD45RA.

From the second PCR step onward, the TCR alpha chain libraries and the TCR beta chain libraries were amplified separately. Donor CMV status was determined by IFNgamma production from CD4+ T cells after overnight stimulation of fresh PBMCs with CMV viral lysate. CD4 T cells were positively selected using Miltenyi beads, after which CD8 T cells were positively selected from the CD4-negative fraction. Cells were stained for CD3, CD4, CD8, CD45RA, CD27 and a live/dead dye and were sorted on a BD Aria II into four subsets based on CD45RA and CD27. A few healthy volunteers provided blood, and each donor's sample was split into CD4 and CD8 T cells and then further divided into four differentiation subsets. Approximately 130 ml of peripheral blood was drawn per donor, and PBMC were isolated by Ficoll-Paque PLUS density-gradient centrifugation. Sorted cells were lysed in RLT buffer, and RNA was extracted with a Qiagen RNeasy kit and stored at -80°C.

Taken from the germline V gene (reference sequence), the CDR1 and CDR2 loops are SEHNR and FQNEAQ. At the junction V is shortened by 1 base and J by 7 bases, with 13 bases in between. The CDR3 spans 14 residues, from the cysteine through the phenylalanine. The entry retains the CDR3 DNA only, 42 bases that are in frame from base 1. About this clonotype itself: This clone's antigen is unknown. No much larger clonotype is one base removed from it; base qualities were not supplied.

The library was built by means of UMI-ligation and nested PCR. An equimolar mix of two oligonucleotides covering both TRBC1 and TRBC2 was used as the beta constant-region primer. T4 RNA ligase 1 ligated a single-stranded oligonucleotide carrying the SP2 primer and a 12-nucleotide UMI to the cDNA 3' end. Four rounds of PCR, combining the SP2 primer with nested alpha and beta constant-region primers, were used to amplify the ligated cDNA. Incubation of the ligation reaction was carried out at 16 degrees C for about 19-25 hours. To avoid over-amplification, PCR2 was usually performed as a SYBR Green qPCR and halted once a predetermined threshold was reached. Apart from the first purification, every purification step used Agencourt AMPure XP magnetic beads. Libraries were quantified by Qubit and checked on a TapeStation, with a main peak expected near 650 bp. Pooled libraries were sequenced on an Illumina MiSeq with v2 2x251 paired-end kits, typically giving roughly 0.95-2 million reads per sample. Each sample's library went into the pool at about 4.1 nM, and roughly 4.5-7.5% PhiX was added to help with cluster recognition. Under the source paper's analysis protocol: Using tag matching that tolerated one base-pair mismatch, Decombinator assigned V and J genes to FASTQ reads that had been processed by Demultiplexor. UMIs were used by Collapsinator to correct both sequencing errors and frequency errors arising from PCR heterogeneity. CDR3Translator translated TCRs and extracted CDR3s from the conserved cysteine to the FGXG phenylalanine, flagging non-productive sequences. Gini, Shannon entropy and inverse Simpson indices were calculated on repertoires that had been subsampled to equal numbers of UMI-defined TCRs. Within the linear range, a power law was fitted by maximum likelihood to the distributions of clonotype abundance. For one naive CD8 sample, the pipeline and MIGEC produced similar UMI counts, unique TCR numbers and clonal distributions. One analysis removed from the naive repertoire any naive TCRs that were also found in any memory subset from the same donor. The repertoires were searched for several thousand CMV-associated CDR3 sequences that had been compiled from VDJdb and a published dataset. TCRdb reran the public reads through fastp at Q25 and MiXCR, keeping productive beta chains. Entries that share a CDR3 protein sequence are merged under the most common genes and DNA. The V and J calls and clone size are TCRdb's, not the authors'. The sample profile shows 130,000 to 150,000 distinct CDR3 sequences; 15% to 20% of them were found once. The biggest ten clones account for about 0.13% of the sample.

The sequence joins TRBV7-9 to TRBJ1-1; possibly the D gene is TRBD1, per 5 matching bases. The sequence came from a human donor in good health. The sample was naive CD4+ T cells from blood. The sample's cell subset or site label, in plain terms: naive T cells, CD45RA high CD27+. CDR3 protein: CASSLVPGTDEAFF. The nucleotide sequence reads as follows: TGTGCCAGCAGCTTAGTTCCAGGGACCGATGAAGCTTTCTTT. With all but the CDR3 taken from the reference TRBV7-9 and TRBJ1-1 genes, the full variable domain is: DTGVSQNPRHKITKRGQNVTFRCDPISEHNRLYWYRQTLGQGPEFLTYFQNEAQLEKSRLLSDRFSAERPKGSFSTLEIQRTEQGDSAMYLCASSLVPGTDEAFFGQGTRLTVV.